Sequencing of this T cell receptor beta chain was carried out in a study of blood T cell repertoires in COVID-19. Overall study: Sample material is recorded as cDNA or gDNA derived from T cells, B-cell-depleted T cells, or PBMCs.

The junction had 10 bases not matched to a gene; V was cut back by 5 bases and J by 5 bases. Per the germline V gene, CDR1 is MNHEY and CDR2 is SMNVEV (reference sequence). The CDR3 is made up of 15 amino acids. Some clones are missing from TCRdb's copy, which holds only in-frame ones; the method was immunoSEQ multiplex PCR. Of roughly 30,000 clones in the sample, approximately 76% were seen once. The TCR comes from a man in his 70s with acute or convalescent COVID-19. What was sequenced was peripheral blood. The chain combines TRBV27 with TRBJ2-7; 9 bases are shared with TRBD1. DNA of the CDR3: TGTGCCAGCAGTCGGGTCCCCGGGACAGGGAACGAGCAGTACTTC. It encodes CASSRVPGTGNEQYF.